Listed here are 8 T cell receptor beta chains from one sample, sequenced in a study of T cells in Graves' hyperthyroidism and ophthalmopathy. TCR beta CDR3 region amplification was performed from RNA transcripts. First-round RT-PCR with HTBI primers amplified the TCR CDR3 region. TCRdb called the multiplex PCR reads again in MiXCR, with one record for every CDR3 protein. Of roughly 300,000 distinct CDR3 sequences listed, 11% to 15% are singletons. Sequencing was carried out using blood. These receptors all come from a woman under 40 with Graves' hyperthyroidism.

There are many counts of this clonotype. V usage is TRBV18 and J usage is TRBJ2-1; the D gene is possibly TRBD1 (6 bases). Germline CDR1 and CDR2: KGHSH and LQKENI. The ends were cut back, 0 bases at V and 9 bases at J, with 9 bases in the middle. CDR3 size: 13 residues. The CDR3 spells CASSPPRGSEQFF. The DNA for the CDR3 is TGTGCCAGCTCACCACCGAGGGGGAGTGAGCAGTTCTTC.

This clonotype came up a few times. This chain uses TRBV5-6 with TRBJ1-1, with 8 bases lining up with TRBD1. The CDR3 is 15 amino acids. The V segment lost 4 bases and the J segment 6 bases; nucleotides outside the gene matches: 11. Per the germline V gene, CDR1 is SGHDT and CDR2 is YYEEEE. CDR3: CASSIRTGTGSEAFF. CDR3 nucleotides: TGTGCCAGCAGCATAAGAACCGGGACAGGCTCTGAAGCTTTCTTT. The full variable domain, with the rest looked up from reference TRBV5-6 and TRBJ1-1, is DAGVTQSPTHLIKTRGQQVTLRCSPKSGHDTVSWYQQALGQGPQFIFQYYEEEERQRGNFPDRFSGHQFPNYSSELNVNALLLGDSALYLCASSIRTGTGSEAFFGQGTRLTVV.

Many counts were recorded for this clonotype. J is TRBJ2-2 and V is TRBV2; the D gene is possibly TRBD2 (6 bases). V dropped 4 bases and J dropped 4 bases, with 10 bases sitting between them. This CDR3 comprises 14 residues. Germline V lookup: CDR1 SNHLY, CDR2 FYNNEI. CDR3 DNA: TGTGCCAGCAGTGTTCGGGGGAGCACCGGGGAGCTGTTTTTT. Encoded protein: CASSVRGSTGELFF.

The CDR3 coding sequence is TGCAGTGCGGTGTCTGGCGGGAGGACCGGGGAGCTGTTTTTT. Its protein is CSAVSGGRTGELFF. The chain is built from TRBV20-1 and TRBJ2-2, with TRBD2 matching over 8 bases. The CDR3 extends over 14 amino acids. The junction had 8 bases not matched to a gene; V was cut back by 6 bases and J by 5 bases. Germline assignment: CDR1 DFQATT and CDR2 SNEGSKA (reference sequence).

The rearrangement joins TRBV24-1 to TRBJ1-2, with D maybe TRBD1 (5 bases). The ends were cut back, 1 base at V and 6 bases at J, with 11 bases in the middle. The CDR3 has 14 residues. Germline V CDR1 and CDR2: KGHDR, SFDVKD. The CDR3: CATSDFRQSDGYTF. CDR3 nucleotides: TGTGCCACCAGTGATTTTAGACAGAGTGATGGCTACACCTTC.

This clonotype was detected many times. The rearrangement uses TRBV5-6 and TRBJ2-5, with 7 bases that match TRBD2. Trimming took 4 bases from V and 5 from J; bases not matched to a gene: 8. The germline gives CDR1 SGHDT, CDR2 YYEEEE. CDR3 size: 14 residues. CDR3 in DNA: TGTGCCAGCAGCGGACTAGGTGGGGGGGAGACCCAGTACTTC. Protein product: CASSGLGGGETQYF.

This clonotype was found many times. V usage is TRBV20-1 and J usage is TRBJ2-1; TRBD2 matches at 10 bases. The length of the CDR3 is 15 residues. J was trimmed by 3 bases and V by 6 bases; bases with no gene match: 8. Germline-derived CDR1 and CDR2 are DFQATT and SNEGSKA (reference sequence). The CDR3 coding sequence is TGCAGTGCATACCCCGGGACTAGCGTCTACAATGAGCAGTTCTTC. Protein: CSAYPGTSVYNEQFF.

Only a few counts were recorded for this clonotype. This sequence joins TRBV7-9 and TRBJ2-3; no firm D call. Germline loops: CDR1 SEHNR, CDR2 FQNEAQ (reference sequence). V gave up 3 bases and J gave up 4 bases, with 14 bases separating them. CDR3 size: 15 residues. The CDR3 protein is CASSFLYPESDTQYF. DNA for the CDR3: TGTGCCAGCAGCTTCCTATACCCAGAGTCAGATACGCAGTATTTT.